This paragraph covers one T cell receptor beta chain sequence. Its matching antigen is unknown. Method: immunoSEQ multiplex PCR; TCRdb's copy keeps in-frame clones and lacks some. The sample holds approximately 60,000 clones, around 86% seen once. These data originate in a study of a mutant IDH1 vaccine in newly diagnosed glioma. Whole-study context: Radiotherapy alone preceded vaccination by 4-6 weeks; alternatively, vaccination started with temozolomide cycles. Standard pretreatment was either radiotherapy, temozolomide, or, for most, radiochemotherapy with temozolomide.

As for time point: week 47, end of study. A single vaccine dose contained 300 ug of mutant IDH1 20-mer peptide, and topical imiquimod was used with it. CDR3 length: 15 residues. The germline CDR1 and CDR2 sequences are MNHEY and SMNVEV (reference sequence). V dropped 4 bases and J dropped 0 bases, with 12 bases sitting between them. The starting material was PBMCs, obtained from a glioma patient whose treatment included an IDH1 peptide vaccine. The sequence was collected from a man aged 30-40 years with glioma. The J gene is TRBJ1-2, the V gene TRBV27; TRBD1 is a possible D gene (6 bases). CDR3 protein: CASSSRQEPNYGYTF. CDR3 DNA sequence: TGTGCCAGCAGTTCCCGACAGGAGCCTAACTATGGCTACACCTTC.